This TCR beta chain was recovered during a study of T cells in Graves' hyperthyroidism and ophthalmopathy. Findings of the study overall: Ophthalmopathy could be told apart from stable hyperthyroidism with a 13 V-J model. Onset of ophthalmopathy came a median 6.5 months after the model predicted it.

V shed 7 bases, J shed 4 bases, and the junction held 5 bases outside the gene matches. Germline V gene data show CDR1 as MNHNS and CDR2 as SASEGT. The CDR3 loop spans 14 amino acids. Regions amplified from RNA transcripts were the TCR beta CDR3 regions. Researchers ran a first-round RT-PCR on the TCR CDR3 using the HTBI primer set. TCRdb reanalysed the multiplex PCR reads using MiXCR and keeps one entry per CDR3 protein. The sample contains hundreds of thousands of distinct CDR3 sequences, 14% to 15% of which appear only once. As for this clonotype: What it recognizes is unknown.

Uncontrolled infection, other autoimmune disease, pregnancy or lactation barred patients from enrollment. Approximately 10 ml of fresh peripheral blood supplied the PBMCs. The rearrangement uses TRBV6-1 and TRBJ2-7; TRBD2 aligns across 12 bases. The receptor comes from a middle-aged woman with Graves' ophthalmopathy. The sequenced material came from blood. CDR3 loop: CASNGLAGTYEQYF. CDR3 DNA: TGTGCCAGCAACGGACTAGCGGGAACATACGAGCAGTACTTC.